The rows below give T cell receptor beta chains drawn from one sample of a study of technical replicates of blood from several donors. Produced via immunoSEQ multiplex PCR; TCRdb's table is partial and in-frame only. The data hold more than 90,000 clones, with around 95% observed a single time. The sequencing input was T cells isolated from PBMCs. The receptor source for this set is a human donor in good health. Both conserved end residues are part of each CDR3. Fields, in order: clone size, J gene, V gene, D gene, CDR3 DNA, CDR3 protein. The D gene is left open where the match is weak. Clone size appears in some rows only: once, few, many, or a class for an expanded clone.

clone_size: NA; j_call: TRBJ2-3; v_call: TRBV6-1; d_call: TRBD2; cdr3_nt: TGTGCCAGCAGTGAACTAGCGGGAGATACGCAGTATTTT; cdr3_aa: CASSELAGDTQYF
clone_size: once; j_call: TRBJ2-2; v_call: TRBV6-1; d_call: NA; cdr3_nt: TGTGCCAGCAGTGAAGCCCGGGGAAGCGGGGAGCTGTTTTTT; cdr3_aa: CASSEARGSGELFF
clone_size: NA; j_call: TRBJ1-2; v_call: TRBV18; d_call: NA; cdr3_nt: TGTGCCAGCTCACCACCAGGGAGTTCTAACTATGGCTACACCTTC; cdr3_aa: CASSPPGSSNYGYTF
clone_size: NA; j_call: TRBJ1-1; v_call: TRBV21-1; d_call: NA; cdr3_nt: TGTGCCAGCAGCATTCAAGGGGGTAACACTGAAGCTTTCTTT; cdr3_aa: CASSIQGGNTEAFF
clone_size: NA; j_call: TRBJ1-1; v_call: TRBV7-2; d_call: NA; cdr3_nt: TGTGCCAGCAGCTTAGAAGGGGCTGAGACTGAAGCTTTCTTT; cdr3_aa: CASSLEGAETEAFF
clone_size: NA; j_call: TRBJ2-3; v_call: TRBV7-9; d_call: NA; cdr3_nt: TGTGCCAGCAGCTTCCCCAGGGAGGGGGTCACAGATACGCAGTATTTT; cdr3_aa: CASSFPREGVTDTQYF
clone_size: NA; j_call: TRBJ2-7; v_call: TRBV19; d_call: TRBD2; cdr3_nt: TGTGCCAGTAGTTCCACCCGGACTAGCGGGAGAACCTACGAGCAGTACTTC; cdr3_aa: CASSSTRTSGRTYEQYF
clone_size: NA; j_call: TRBJ2-7; v_call: TRBV19; d_call: TRBD1; cdr3_nt: TGTGCCAGTAGTATCCAGGGGGCGTCCTACGAGCAGTACTTC; cdr3_aa: CASSIQGASYEQYF
clone_size: once; j_call: TRBJ2-3; v_call: TRBV27; d_call: NA; cdr3_nt: TGTGCCAGCAGTTTACGAACTCCAGATACGCAGTATTTT; cdr3_aa: CASSLRTPDTQYF
clone_size: NA; j_call: TRBJ1-3; v_call: TRBV7-2; d_call: NA; cdr3_nt: TGTGCCAGCAGCCAAGGCCCCGCGGGTACGTTCGGAAACACCATATATTTT; cdr3_aa: CASSQGPAGTFGNTIYF
clone_size: NA; j_call: TRBJ1-1; v_call: TRBV30; d_call: NA; cdr3_nt: TGTGCCTGGAATATAGGGGGAAACACTGAAGCTTTCTTT; cdr3_aa: CAWNIGGNTEAFF
clone_size: NA; j_call: TRBJ1-2; v_call: TRBV29-1; d_call: NA; cdr3_nt: TGCAGCGCCCGGCTTGCAGGGGCGCGTAGCTATGGCTACACCTTC; cdr3_aa: CSARLAGARSYGYTF
clone_size: NA; j_call: TRBJ2-2; v_call: TRBV4-1; d_call: TRBD2; cdr3_nt: TGCGCCAGCAGCCAAGGAGCCCGACTAGCGGGACATTGGAACACCGGGGAGCTGTTTTTT; cdr3_aa: CASSQGARLAGHWNTGELFF
clone_size: NA; j_call: TRBJ2-1; v_call: TRBV29-1; d_call: TRBD2; cdr3_nt: TGCAGCGTTGGGGGGGGAGCCTACAATGAGCAGTTCTTC; cdr3_aa: CSVGGGAYNEQFF
clone_size: NA; j_call: TRBJ2-1; v_call: TRBV6-4; d_call: TRBD2; cdr3_nt: TGTGCCAGCAGTGTGGCTAGCGGGAGCTACAATGAGCAGTTCTTC; cdr3_aa: CASSVASGSYNEQFF
clone_size: once; j_call: TRBJ1-5; v_call: TRBV5-8; d_call: NA; cdr3_nt: TGTGCCTCACAAGGGAGGTCGCCCCAGCATTTT; cdr3_aa: CASQGRSPQHF
clone_size: NA; j_call: TRBJ2-3; v_call: TRBV7-8; d_call: TRBD2; cdr3_nt: TGTGCCAGCAGCCCGGGACTAGCGGTAGGGAGGAGGGATACGCAGTATTTT; cdr3_aa: CASSPGLAVGRRDTQYF
clone_size: NA; j_call: TRBJ2-5; v_call: TRBV7-8; d_call: TRBD1; cdr3_nt: TGTGCCAGCAGCTTAGGATCGGTAGCCGGGACAGCGTACCAAGAGACCCAGTACTTC; cdr3_aa: CASSLGSVAGTAYQETQYF
clone_size: NA; j_call: TRBJ2-2; v_call: TRBV11-3; d_call: NA; cdr3_nt: TGTGCCAGCAGCCTATCAAACACCGGGGAGCTGTTTTTT; cdr3_aa: CASSLSNTGELFF
clone_size: once; j_call: TRBJ2-1; v_call: TRBV6-5; d_call: TRBD2; cdr3_nt: TGTGCCAGCAGCGGGGGACTAGCGGGAGGACATGAGCAGTTCTTC; cdr3_aa: CASSGGLAGGHEQFF
clone_size: NA; j_call: TRBJ1-2; v_call: TRBV11-3; d_call: NA; cdr3_nt: TGTGCCAGCAGCTTAGATGAGGGGGCTAACTATGGCTACACCTTC; cdr3_aa: CASSLDEGANYGYTF
clone_size: NA; j_call: TRBJ2-3; v_call: TRBV19; d_call: NA; cdr3_nt: TGTGCCAGTAGCCGACAGGCTACTAGCACAGATACGCAGTATTTT; cdr3_aa: CASSRQATSTDTQYF
clone_size: NA; j_call: TRBJ2-1; v_call: TRBV4-1; d_call: TRBD2; cdr3_nt: TGCGCCAGCAGCCAAGGGGGGGGGAACTGGGCGTTCTTC; cdr3_aa: CASSQGGGNWAFF
clone_size: NA; j_call: TRBJ2-5; v_call: TRBV5-4; d_call: TRBD2; cdr3_nt: TGTGCCAGCAGCTTCCTAGCGGGGGCCGAAGAGACCCAGTACTTC; cdr3_aa: CASSFLAGAEETQYF
clone_size: NA; j_call: TRBJ1-6; v_call: TRBV18; d_call: TRBD1; cdr3_nt: TGTGCCAGCTCTTCGGGGGACAGGGTGTGGAATTCACCCCTCCACTTT; cdr3_aa: CASSSGDRVWNSPLHF
clone_size: NA; j_call: TRBJ2-7; v_call: TRBV11-2; d_call: NA; cdr3_nt: TGTGCCAGCAGCTTAATTGCGGGTTTTTCCTACGAGCAGTACTTC; cdr3_aa: CASSLIAGFSYEQYF
clone_size: NA; j_call: TRBJ1-2; v_call: TRBV6-1; d_call: NA; cdr3_nt: TGTGCCAGCAGGAGATTCGGAGATGTCTATGGCTACACCTTC; cdr3_aa: CASRRFGDVYGYTF
clone_size: NA; j_call: TRBJ2-2; v_call: TRBV7-8; d_call: TRBD2; cdr3_nt: TGTGCCAGCGGGGGACTAGCTCACACCGGGGAGCTGTTTTTT; cdr3_aa: CASGGLAHTGELFF
clone_size: NA; j_call: TRBJ2-2; v_call: TRBV28; d_call: NA; cdr3_nt: TGTGCCAGCAGTTTGGACAGCTTGAACACCGGGGAGCTGTTTTTT; cdr3_aa: CASSLDSLNTGELFF
clone_size: NA; j_call: TRBJ1-2; v_call: TRBV28; d_call: NA; cdr3_nt: TGTGCCAGCAGCCACCCGAGGGGAGGGGACACTGCTAACTATGGCTACACCTTC; cdr3_aa: CASSHPRGGDTANYGYTF
clone_size: NA; j_call: TRBJ2-5; v_call: TRBV29-1; d_call: NA; cdr3_nt: TGCAGCGCTGACCTTCGCACAGGATTCCAAGAGACCCAGTACTTC; cdr3_aa: CSADLRTGFQETQYF
clone_size: NA; j_call: TRBJ2-3; v_call: TRBV10-1; d_call: TRBD2; cdr3_nt: TGCGCCAGCAGTGAGACTAGCGTCTCCCCCAGGGATACGCAGTATTTT; cdr3_aa: CASSETSVSPRDTQYF
clone_size: once; j_call: TRBJ2-7; v_call: TRBV19; d_call: NA; cdr3_nt: TGTGCCAGTAGTGGGGACAACTACGAGCAGTACTTC; cdr3_aa: CASSGDNYEQYF
clone_size: NA; j_call: TRBJ2-3; v_call: TRBV2; d_call: TRBD1; cdr3_nt: TGTGCCAGCAGTAGATCTTCAGACAGGGTTAACACAGATACGCAGTATTTT; cdr3_aa: CASSRSSDRVNTDTQYF
clone_size: NA; j_call: TRBJ1-5; v_call: TRBV19; d_call: NA; cdr3_nt: TGTGCCAGTAGGGGGCAGACCAATCAGCCCCAGCATTTT; cdr3_aa: CASRGQTNQPQHF
clone_size: NA; j_call: TRBJ2-4; v_call: TRBV7-8; d_call: NA; cdr3_nt: TGTGCCAGCAGCTTTCTTCCCGGTGGGGCGAATCAAAACATTCAGTACTTC; cdr3_aa: CASSFLPGGANQNIQYF
clone_size: NA; j_call: TRBJ1-2; v_call: TRBV18; d_call: TRBD1; cdr3_nt: TGTGCCAGCTCACCGCGACAGGGAATGGGACTAGGGGACTATGGCTACACCTTC; cdr3_aa: CASSPRQGMGLGDYGYTF
clone_size: NA; j_call: TRBJ2-3; v_call: TRBV4-1; d_call: NA; cdr3_nt: TGCGCCAGCAGCCAGCCCACCAACCCTATACAGGGTTTCACAGATACGCAGTATTTT; cdr3_aa: CASSQPTNPIQGFTDTQYF
clone_size: NA; j_call: TRBJ2-5; v_call: TRBV5-1; d_call: TRBD1; cdr3_nt: TGCGCCAGCAGCTTAGGGCAGGGGGCGTCTCTAGGGGAGACCCAGTACTTC; cdr3_aa: CASSLGQGASLGETQYF
clone_size: once; j_call: TRBJ1-5; v_call: TRBV28; d_call: TRBD1; cdr3_nt: TGTGCCAGCAGCCACTTAGGGACAGGGGTCTTTAGCAATCAGCCCCAGCATTTT; cdr3_aa: CASSHLGTGVFSNQPQHF
clone_size: NA; j_call: TRBJ1-4; v_call: TRBV5-1; d_call: NA; cdr3_nt: TGCGCCAGCAGCTTGGGGACTGCGGGTAATGAAAAACTGTTTTTT; cdr3_aa: CASSLGTAGNEKLFF
clone_size: NA; j_call: TRBJ1-2; v_call: TRBV7-9; d_call: NA; cdr3_nt: TGTGCCAGCAGTTTTAAAGGGGTGGATGGCTACACCTTC; cdr3_aa: CASSFKGVDGYTF
clone_size: NA; j_call: TRBJ1-5; v_call: TRBV6-1; d_call: NA; cdr3_nt: TGTGCCAGCAGTGGAGGACATCTTTTACCCCCCAGTCCGCCCCAGCATTTT; cdr3_aa: CASSGGHLLPPSPPQHF
clone_size: NA; j_call: TRBJ2-1; v_call: TRBV28; d_call: TRBD1; cdr3_nt: TGTGCCAGCAGAAAATCAGGGGGTCGCAGGTACAATGAGCAGTTCTTC; cdr3_aa: CASRKSGGRRYNEQFF
clone_size: NA; j_call: TRBJ1-5; v_call: TRBV19; d_call: NA; cdr3_nt: TGTGCCAGTAGTATGCAGGTCCAGGGGCCCCAGCATTTT; cdr3_aa: CASSMQVQGPQHF
clone_size: once; j_call: TRBJ2-7; v_call: TRBV28; d_call: TRBD1; cdr3_nt: TGTGCCAGCAGTACAAAAACAGGGGGCGGAAGATACGAGCAGTACTTC; cdr3_aa: CASSTKTGGGRYEQYF
clone_size: NA; j_call: TRBJ2-3; v_call: TRBV5-4; d_call: TRBD2; cdr3_nt: TGTGCCAGCAGCTTACTTAGCGGGGACACAGATACGCAGTATTTT; cdr3_aa: CASSLLSGDTDTQYF
clone_size: NA; j_call: TRBJ1-2; v_call: TRBV11-2; d_call: TRBD1; cdr3_nt: TGTGCCAGCAGCTTAGGACAGGGTTGGGGCTACACCTTC; cdr3_aa: CASSLGQGWGYTF
clone_size: NA; j_call: TRBJ2-7; v_call: TRBV27; d_call: NA; cdr3_nt: TGTGCCAGCAGTTTAGGGGATCCTGGGGCTTACGAGCAGTACTTC; cdr3_aa: CASSLGDPGAYEQYF
clone_size: NA; j_call: TRBJ1-2; v_call: TRBV5-4; d_call: NA; cdr3_nt: TGTGCCAGCAGCTTAAGGACCCAGGGTAACTATGGCTACACCTTC; cdr3_aa: CASSLRTQGNYGYTF
clone_size: NA; j_call: TRBJ1-5; v_call: TRBV5-6; d_call: NA; cdr3_nt: TGTGCCAGCAGCGTCGGGACACCGAATCAGCCCCAGCATTTT; cdr3_aa: CASSVGTPNQPQHF
clone_size: NA; j_call: TRBJ1-1; v_call: TRBV6-6; d_call: TRBD1; cdr3_nt: TGTGCCAGCAGTTCAGCGGACAGGAGAACTGAAGCTTTCTTT; cdr3_aa: CASSSADRRTEAFF
clone_size: NA; j_call: TRBJ2-7; v_call: TRBV18; d_call: TRBD2; cdr3_nt: TGTGCCAGCTCCCTCTTTAGCGGGAGGGGCGAGCAGTACTTC; cdr3_aa: CASSLFSGRGEQYF
clone_size: NA; j_call: TRBJ1-6; v_call: TRBV6-1; d_call: NA; cdr3_nt: TGTGCCAGCAGTGAGCGGGGATTGTTTGATTCACCCCTCCACTTT; cdr3_aa: CASSERGLFDSPLHF